Below are 26 T cell receptor beta chains sequenced from a single sample in a study of cytomegalovirus exposure and HLA in healthy donors. The PCR contained 60 Vbeta and 13 Jbeta primers. The data were produced by immunoSEQ multiplex PCR, yet TCRdb's version contains in-frame clones alone and is incomplete. The sample lists approximately 170,000 clones; about 77% were seen once. Sequenced material: PBMCs. The receptors were sampled from a male donor in good health and CMV-seropositive.

The chain couples TRBV7-9 to TRBJ2-1; 10 bases map to TRBD2. V trimming: 5 bases; J trimming: 8 bases; junction bases outside the gene matches: 9. The CDR3 has 15 residues. CDR1 and CDR2 (germline): SEHNR, FQNEAQ (reference sequence). CDR3 DNA: TGTGCCAGCAGCCGCGAGCGGGGGGGCCGCGATGAGCAGTTCTTC. It codes for CASSRERGGRDEQFF.

This chain connects TRBV19 to TRBJ2-2, with 10 bases that match TRBD1. Germline CDR1 LNHDA, CDR2 SQIVND (reference sequence). V lost 5 bases to trimming and J lost 3 bases; unmatched junction nucleotides: 3. The CDR3 consists of 15 residues. The CDR3 loop reads CASSDRGRDTGELFF. Written as DNA, the CDR3 is TGTGCCAGTAGTGACAGGGGGCGAGACACCGGGGAGCTGTTTTTT.

The chain links TRBV6-5 to TRBJ1-1; 7 nucleotides line up with TRBD1. The CDR3 sequence is 15 residues long. The trim removed 6 bases at V and 5 bases at J, leaving 12 bases unmatched. The germline CDR1 and CDR2 sequences are MNHEY and SVGAGI. CDR3 DNA: TGTGCCAGCAGACCCGCGGGCAGGGGGACTACTGAAGCTTTCTTT. Translated: CASRPAGRGTTEAFF.

The rearrangement joins TRBV30 to TRBJ2-2, with D hard to call. Trimming removed 4 bases from V and 3 bases from J, with 9 bases in between. Per the germline V gene, CDR1 is GTSNPN and CDR2 is SVGIG (reference sequence). This CDR3 has 13 residues. The chain's CDR3 is CAWMDEDTGELFF. CDR3 DNA: TGTGCCTGGATGGATGAGGACACCGGGGAGCTGTTTTTT.

The sample holds one count of this clone. The chain joins TRBV30 to TRBJ1-1; D is unresolved. V lost 0 bases to trimming and J lost 5 bases, with 10 bases between them. CDR3 length equals 13 residues. Looked up from germline, CDR1 is GTSNPN and CDR2 is SVGIG (reference sequence). CDR3 nucleotides: TGTGCCTGGAGTGTACGGGAAAGGACTGAAGCTTTCTTT. Amino acid sequence: CAWSVRERTEAFF.

This clone was detected a few times. The chain employs TRBV4-1 and TRBJ1-5; TRBD1 might be the D (5 bases). Germline values: CDR1 MGHRA, CDR2 YSYEKL. V was cut by 1 base and J by 8 bases, with 18 bases left in between. The CDR3 runs to 16 residues. The CDR3 protein is CASSQGPLSGNEPQHF. Written as DNA, the CDR3 is TGCGCCAGCAGCCAAGGGCCCCTATCAGGGAATGAGCCCCAGCATTTT.

The chain links TRBV4-3 to TRBJ2-5; possibly TRBD2 for D (5 bases). The germline V gene has CDR1 LGHNA and CDR2 YSLEER. The CDR3 totals 12 residues. Deletions cut 4 bases from V and 5 bases from J, with 8 bases between. CDR3 sequence (DNA): TGCGCCAGCAGCCCGACGGGGGAGACCCAGTACTTC. It translates to CASSPTGETQYF.

This clone was counted many times. A read error may produce the germline difference seen at one junction end. The chain is built from TRBV7-7 and TRBJ2-2, with 7 bases that match TRBD1. CDR3 length equals 14 residues. In germline, CDR1 is SSHAT, CDR2 FNYEAQ (reference sequence). CDR3 DNA: TGTGCTAGCAGCTTAGACAGGGCCTCCGGGGAGCTGTTTTTT. Translated: CASSLDRASGELFF. Filled out from reference TRBV7-7 and TRBJ2-2, the complete variable domain reads GAGVSQSPRYKVTKRGQDVTLRCDPISSHATLYWYQQALGQGPEFLTYFNYEAQPDKSGLPSDRFSAERPEGSISTLTIQRTEQRDSAMYRCASSLDRASGELFFGEGSRLTVL.

The chain combines TRBV4-1 with TRBJ2-7, with D possibly TRBD1 on 6 matching bases. The germline V gene has CDR1 MGHRA and CDR2 YSYEKL. The CDR3 length is 15 residues. Trimming cost V 2 bases and J 4 bases, with 15 bases left between them. The CDR3 is CASSQYSDRSYEQYF. The CDR3 region has the DNA TGCGCCAGCAGCCAATATTCGGACAGATCTTACGAGCAGTACTTC.

The chain employs TRBV11-3 and TRBJ2-1; 7 bases line up with TRBD1. The CDR3 runs 14 residues. Germline loops: CDR1 SGHNT, CDR2 YENEEA. V lost 1 base to trimming and J lost 10 bases; unmatched junction nucleotides: 7. CDR3 loop: CASSLGTGALEQFF. The DNA of the CDR3 is TGTGCCAGCAGCTTAGGTACAGGGGCATTAGAGCAGTTCTTC.

With respect to this clone: The sample holds other DNA sequences that translate to the same CDR3. V gene TRBV5-1 combines with J gene TRBJ2-1; possible D gene TRBD2, 6 bases. The CDR3 is 15 residues long. The germline V gene has CDR1 SGHRS and CDR2 YFSETQ. The V gene lost 4 bases and the J gene lost 0 bases, with 11 bases spanning the gap. CDR3 nucleotides: TGCGCCAGCAGCCTCGGGGGAAGCTCCTACAATGAGCAGTTCTTC. It encodes CASSLGGSSYNEQFF.

This clone was observed a single time. The rearrangement links TRBV7-6 to TRBJ1-1; D not resolved. CDR1 and CDR2 from the germline V gene are SGHVS and FNYEAQ. CDR3 length: 14 residues. V was shortened by 6 bases and J by 2 bases, with 13 bases between the two germline ends. The CDR3 sequence: CASSPGSSNTEAFF. In DNA form, the CDR3 reads TGTGCCAGCAGTCCGGGGTCGTCCAACACTGAAGCTTTCTTT.

This clone was detected a few times. This chain connects TRBV11-3 to TRBJ2-3; 9 bases are a match to TRBD1. The CDR3 spans 14 residues. Germline CDR1 reads SGHNT; CDR2 reads YENEEA. V trimming: 5 bases; J trimming: 7 bases; junction bases outside the gene matches: 7. CDR3 DNA: TGTGCCAGCAGCCGACAGGGGGAGGTTTATACGCAGTATTTT. Translation gives CASSRQGEVYTQYF. The variable domain in full, with the rest retrieved from reference TRBV11-3 and TRBJ2-3, is EAGVVQSPRYKIIEKKQPVAFWCNPISGHNTLYWYLQNLGQGPELLIRYENEEAVDDSQLPKDRFSAERLKGVDSTLKIQPAELGDSAVYLCASSRQGEVYTQYFGPGTRLTVL.

The V gene is TRBV27, the J gene TRBJ1-1; perhaps TRBD1 as D (5 bases). Per germline, CDR1 MNHEY and CDR2 SMNVEV (reference sequence). This CDR3 region has 14 residues. The ends were cut back, 3 bases at V and 0 bases at J, with 8 bases in the middle. The CDR3 DNA reads TGTGCCAGCAGTTTGCGGGGCATGAACACTGAAGCTTTCTTT. Amino acid sequence: CASSLRGMNTEAFF.

The chain has TRBV5-6 and TRBJ2-1; 11 bases align to TRBD2. With V trimmed by 2 bases and J by 4 bases, 8 bases remained unmatched. The CDR3 has 17 residues. Germline V CDR1 and CDR2: SGHDT, YYEEEE. Here the CDR3 DNA reads TGTGCCAGCAGCTTAACTCTTGGGACTAGCGGATACAATGAGCAGTTCTTC. It encodes CASSLTLGTSGYNEQFF.

The chain combines TRBV9 with TRBJ1-1; possibly TRBD1 for D (5 bases). Trimming cost V 4 bases and J 8 bases, with 15 bases left between them. CDR1 is SGDLS, CDR2 YYNGEE, per germline. The CDR3 has 13 amino acids. CDR3 amino acids: CASSPARAGEAFF. CDR3 DNA: TGTGCCAGCAGCCCTGCCAGGGCAGGGGAAGCTTTCTTT.

The J gene is TRBJ1-1, the V gene TRBV25-1, with TRBD1 as a possible D gene (5 bases). Trimming took 1 base from V and 0 from J, leaving 9 bases between them. The CDR3 is made up of 15 amino acids. Germline lookup yields CDR1 MGHDK and CDR2 SYGVNS. The CDR3 bases are TGTGCCAGCAGTGAATCGGCAGGGATGAACACTGAAGCTTTCTTT. This sequence encodes CASSESAGMNTEAFF.

The J gene is TRBJ1-6, the V gene TRBV5-4; 7 bases map to TRBD1. The length of the CDR3 is 16 residues. With 2 bases clipped from V and 5 bases from J, the junction kept 7 bases outside the gene matches. Germline CDR1 is SGHNT and CDR2 is YYREEE (reference sequence). The DNA for the CDR3 is TGTGCCAGCAGCTTAGATGGGGACAGCAATAATTCACCCCTCCACTTT. Protein: CASSLDGDSNNSPLHF.

In its sample, this clone was seen once. This chain uses TRBV19 with TRBJ2-1; 12 bases are shared with TRBD1. Germline V gene lookup returns CDR1 LNHDA and CDR2 SQIVND (reference sequence). The J segment lost 7 bases and the V segment lost 6 bases, leaving 7 bases of the junction unmatched. This CDR3 has 15 residues. The CDR3 reads CASSQGTGGGNEQFF. In DNA, the CDR3 is TGTGCCAGTAGCCAGGGGACAGGGGGCGGAAATGAGCAGTTCTTC.

The chain uses TRBV4-1 and TRBJ2-3, with a tentative D call TRBD1 (6 bases). CDR3 size: 18 residues. The V and J ends lost 4 bases and 1 base respectively, with 21 bases between them. Per germline, CDR1 MGHRA and CDR2 YSYEKL. The chain's CDR3 is CASSLTLGAPSRTDTQYF. The CDR3 nucleotides are TGCGCCAGCAGCCTAACGTTGGGGGCCCCGTCGCGCACAGATACGCAGTATTTT.

A note on this clone: A read error may account for a junction end that differs from germline. J is TRBJ1-2 and V is TRBV6-5, with TRBD1 matching 7 bases. Germline values: CDR1 MNHEY, CDR2 SVGAGI. This CDR3 comprises 13 residues. Here the CDR3 DNA reads TGTGCCAGCAGTTACGGGACAGTATATGGTTACACCTTC. This codes for CASSYGTVYGYTF.

DNA of the CDR3: TGTGCCAGCAGCTTGGGCAGGGATGGCTACACCTTC. It translates to CASSLGRDGYTF. V usage is TRBV5-6 and J usage is TRBJ1-2; perhaps TRBD1 as D (5 bases). CDR1 SGHDT and CDR2 YYEEEE come from the germline V gene. There are 12 residues in the CDR3. V was pared by 0 bases and J by 6 bases, with 6 bases between.

This sequence joins TRBV5-6 and TRBJ1-2; D is unclear. The CDR3 contains 15 residues. V was pared by 0 bases and J by 4 bases, with 13 bases between. Germline V gene data show CDR1 as SGHDT and CDR2 as YYEEEE. For the CDR3, the DNA is TGTGCCAGCAGCTTGGAACCCAAGGGAGGCTATGGCTACACCTTC. Translated, it gives CASSLEPKGGYGYTF.

CDR3 DNA sequence: TGTGCCAGCAGCTTAGGTGCGGGGGGCTATGGCTACACCTTC. Encoded protein: CASSLGAGGYGYTF. The chain has TRBV11-2 and TRBJ1-2; D might be TRBD1 (5 bases). CDR1 and CDR2 (germline): SGHAT, FQNNGV. Deletions cut 1 base from V and 4 bases from J, with 10 bases between. The CDR3 contains 14 residues.

This chain connects TRBV7-6 to TRBJ2-7, with TRBD1 matching over 10 bases. V gave up 1 base and J gave up 2 bases; unmatched junction bases: 5. The germline CDR1 and CDR2 sequences are SGHVS and FNYEAQ. This CDR3 has 16 amino acids. The CDR3 bases are TGTGCCAGCAGCTTAGGCGGGGGACAGGGGACCTACGAGCAGTACTTC. Amino acids: CASSLGGGQGTYEQYF. Full variable domain (missing parts from reference TRBV7-6 and TRBJ2-7): GAGVSQSPRYKVTKRGQDVALRCDPISGHVSLYWYRQALGQGPEFLTYFNYEAQQDKSGLPNDRFSAERPEGSISTLTIQRTEQRDSAMYRCASSLGGGQGTYEQYFGPGTRLTVT.

This chain joins TRBV27 and TRBJ1-2; tentatively, D is TRBD1 (6 bases). CDR3 length: 15 residues. Germline CDR1 MNHEY, CDR2 SMNVEV (reference sequence). The V end lost 4 bases, the J end lost 7 bases, and 19 bases lay between the germline ends. CDR3 residues: CASSSLRGANGGYTF. In DNA, the CDR3 is TGTGCCAGCAGTTCCTTGCGGGGGGCGAATGGTGGCTACACCTTC.